Listed below are T cell receptor beta chains from one sample, sequenced in a study of radiation and T cells in renal cell carcinoma. Clones were read by immunoSEQ multiplex PCR, and TCRdb kept only the in-frame ones, dropping some. The table records 95,000 or so clones, about 88% of them present only once. The input for sequencing was blood, taken from a patient whose treatment included radiotherapy and nephrectomy. All receptors derive from a man aged 45-60 years with renal cell carcinoma. CDR3s include the opening cysteine and the closing phenylalanine or tryptophan. The D gene is left open where the match is weak. A row's size may be missing; if present it is once, few, many or a size class.

v_call	clone_size	d_call	j_call	cdr3_aa	cdr3_nt
TRBV5-6	few	.	TRBJ1-1	CASTAQGTEAFF	TGTGCCAGCACAGCCCAGGGGACTGAAGCTTTCTTT
TRBV7-2	.	TRBD1	TRBJ2-6	CASSFGQASFGANVLTF	TGTGCCAGCAGCTTCGGACAGGCGAGCTTTGGGGCCAACGTCCTGACTTTC
TRBV7-8	.	TRBD1	TRBJ2-7	CASSARDRGIHEQYF	TGTGCCAGCAGCGCACGGGACAGGGGGATCCACGAGCAGTACTTC
TRBV4-1	.	.	TRBJ2-1	CASSKGTQSSYNEQFF	TGCGCCAGCAGCAAAGGGACCCAGAGCTCCTACAATGAGCAGTTCTTC
TRBV30	.	TRBD1	TRBJ1-1	CAWRGQTDFMNTEAFF	TGTGCCTGGAGGGGACAGACCGATTTTATGAACACTGAAGCTTTCTTT
TRBV29-1	.	.	TRBJ2-3	CSVEGGVEDTQYF	TGCAGCGTTGAAGGGGGAGTAGAAGATACGCAGTATTTT
TRBV28	once	TRBD1	TRBJ1-4	CASSLIPGGEKLFF	TGTGCCAGCAGTTTAATTCCAGGGGGTGAAAAACTGTTTTTT
TRBV19	.	TRBD1	TRBJ1-1	CASSGTGGLNTEAFF	TGTGCCAGTAGCGGGACAGGGGGCCTGAACACTGAAGCTTTCTTT
TRBV5-1	.	.	TRBJ1-6	CASSLSGFGSPLHF	TGCGCCAGCAGCTTGTCGGGTTTCGGTTCACCCCTCCACTTT
TRBV7-9	.	TRBD1	TRBJ1-1	CASSPRDRRSSNTEAFF	TGTGCCAGCAGCCCCCGGGACAGACGATCATCGAACACTGAAGCTTTCTTT
TRBV5-4	.	TRBD1	TRBJ1-1	CASSRNSGGYTEAFF	TGTGCCAGCAGCCGAAATTCAGGGGGTTACACTGAAGCTTTCTTT
TRBV18	.	.	TRBJ1-4	CASSPRGANEKLFF	TGTGCCAGCTCACCACGAGGTGCTAATGAAAAACTGTTTTTT
TRBV6-6	.	TRBD1	TRBJ2-3	CASSKRQGEGTQYF	TGTGCCAGCAGTAAACGACAGGGGGAAGGTACGCAGTATTTT
TRBV2	.	.	TRBJ1-1	CASGGTGAAEAFF	TGTGCCAGTGGAGGGACGGGGGCCGCTGAAGCTTTCTTT
TRBV7-2	.	TRBD1	TRBJ2-7	CASSSRTGGDYEQYF	TGTGCCAGCAGCTCCCGTACAGGGGGCGACTACGAGCAGTACTTC
TRBV5-4	.	.	TRBJ1-1	CASSAGANTEAFF	TGTGCCAGCAGCGCCGGGGCGAACACTGAAGCTTTCTTT
TRBV6-5	once	TRBD1	TRBJ1-1	CASSTFGQGTPEAFF	TGTGCCAGCAGTACCTTTGGACAGGGGACGCCTGAAGCTTTCTTT
TRBV28	.	.	TRBJ2-7	CASSSLNGAYEQYF	TGTGCCAGCAGTTCCTTAAACGGGGCCTACGAGCAGTACTTC
TRBV28	.	.	TRBJ1-2	CASSLEGYGYTF	TGTGCCAGCAGTTTAGAGGGGTATGGCTACACCTTC
TRBV7-2	.	TRBD2	TRBJ2-1	CASRWTGTSGDYEQFF	TGTGCCAGCAGATGGACCGGGACTAGCGGGGACTATGAGCAGTTCTTC
TRBV6-6	once	TRBD1	TRBJ1-1	CASSYLTGDTEAFF	TGTGCCAGCAGTTACCTCACAGGGGACACTGAAGCTTTCTTT
TRBV5-1	once	TRBD2	TRBJ2-2	CASSLYASGLTYGELFF	TGCGCCAGCAGCTTGTATGCTAGCGGGTTGACTTACGGGGAGCTGTTTTTT
TRBV27	few	TRBD1	TRBJ2-3	CASSLDRRSDTQYF	TGTGCCAGCAGTCTGGACAGGCGGTCAGATACGCAGTATTTT
TRBV15	.	TRBD2	TRBJ2-7	CATSRDKGTSGRAYEQYF	TGTGCCACCAGCAGAGATAAGGGGACTAGCGGGAGGGCGTACGAGCAGTACTTC
TRBV7-9	.	.	TRBJ2-6	CASSLASGPSSGANVLTF	TGTGCCAGCAGCTTAGCGAGCGGTCCGAGCTCTGGGGCCAACGTCCTGACTTTC
TRBV7-6	once	TRBD1	TRBJ1-1	CASSQDRDTEAFF	TGTGCCAGCAGCCAGGACAGGGACACTGAAGCTTTCTTT
TRBV19	few	TRBD1	TRBJ1-5	CASRKDRSNQPQHF	TGTGCCAGTAGGAAGGACAGGTCCAATCAGCCCCAGCATTTT
TRBV6-1	.	.	TRBJ2-1	CASRGSSYNEQFF	TGTGCCAGCAGGGGGAGCTCCTACAATGAGCAGTTCTTC
TRBV5-4	.	.	TRBJ2-1	CASSLINEQFF	TGTGCCAGCAGCCTCATTAATGAGCAGTTCTTC
TRBV10-3	.	.	TRBJ2-7	CAISGIGTGSMTSGQTTYEQYF	TGTGCCATCAGTGGGATCGGGACAGGGAGTATGACTAGCGGGCAAACAACCTACGAGCAGTACTTC
TRBV30	.	.	TRBJ2-5	CAWDADRGQETQYF	TGTGCCTGGGACGCCGATAGGGGCCAAGAGACCCAGTACTTC
TRBV18	few	TRBD2	TRBJ2-7	CASSPNTGSGGAYEQYF	TGTGCCAGCTCACCAAACACAGGGTCCGGGGGGGCCTACGAGCAGTACTTC
TRBV5-1	.	.	TRBJ1-6	CASSFTGSWNSPLHF	TGCGCCAGCAGCTTCACAGGGTCCTGGAATTCACCCCTCCACTTT
TRBV27	.	.	TRBJ1-4	CASSLYGLATNEKLFF	TGTGCCAGCAGTTTATACGGTCTCGCAACTAATGAAAAACTGTTTTTT
TRBV19	.	.	TRBJ1-5	CASSTGVDYYSNQPQHF	TGTGCCAGTAGTACCGGGGTCGACTATTATAGCAATCAGCCCCAGCATTTT
TRBV5-5	.	.	TRBJ1-2	CASSFVNGGSTTF	TGTGCCAGCAGCTTTGTGAATGGGGGCAGTACCACCTTC
TRBV7-3	.	TRBD2	TRBJ2-3	CASSLSGDADTQYF	TGTGCCAGCAGCTTGAGCGGGGATGCAGATACGCAGTATTTT
TRBV4-2	.	.	TRBJ2-7	CASSHGSYEQYF	TGTGCCAGCAGCCACGGATCCTACGAGCAGTACTTC
TRBV28	.	TRBD2	TRBJ2-5	CASSAQTSGRISGETQYF	TGTGCCAGCAGTGCACAGACTAGCGGGAGAATCTCGGGAGAGACCCAGTACTTC